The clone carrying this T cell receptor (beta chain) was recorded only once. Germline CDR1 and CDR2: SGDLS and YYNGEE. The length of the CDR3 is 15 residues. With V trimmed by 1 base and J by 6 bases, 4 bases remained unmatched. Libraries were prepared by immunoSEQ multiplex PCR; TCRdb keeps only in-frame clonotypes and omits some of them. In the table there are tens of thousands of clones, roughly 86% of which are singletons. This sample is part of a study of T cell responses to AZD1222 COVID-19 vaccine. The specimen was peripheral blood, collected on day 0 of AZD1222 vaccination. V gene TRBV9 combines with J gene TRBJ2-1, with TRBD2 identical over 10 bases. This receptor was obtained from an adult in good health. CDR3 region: CASSVTSSGGNEQFF. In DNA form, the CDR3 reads TGTGCCAGCAGCGTAACGTCTAGCGGGGGCAATGAGCAGTTCTTC. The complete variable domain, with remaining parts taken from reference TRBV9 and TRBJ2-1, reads DSGVTQTPKHLITATGQRVTLRCSPRSGDLSVYWYQQSLDQGLQFLIQYYNGEERAKGNILERFSAQQFPDLHSELNLSSLELGDSALYFCASSVTSSGGNEQFFGPGTRLTVL.